The present TCR beta chain was sequenced within a study of a mutant IDH1 vaccine in newly diagnosed glioma. Study context: Sex distribution of treated patients was around 62% male and roughly 40% female; mean age was around 40 years. Previous treatment comprised radiotherapy, temozolomide, or both, mostly both. Broader study findings: It seemed that pseudoprogression was not linked to changes in the top peripheral T cell clonotypes.

Measured with immunoSEQ multiplex PCR; TCRdb has only the in-frame clones, and not every one. The sample shows about 59,000 clones, 75% to 95% of them seen only once. The CDR3 totals 15 residues. Trimming removed 6 bases from V and 7 bases from J, with 21 bases in between. In germline, CDR1 is MNHEY, CDR2 SVGAGI. Details on this clone: Its specificity is unknown.

The time point here: baseline, week 1 (first vaccination visit). Treatment given: pre-vaccination baseline after standard-of-care therapy. Donor diagnoses consisted of new WHO grade 3 or 4 IDH1-mutant, ATRX-lost astrocytomas. This TCR derives from a man aged 45-60 years with glioma. The sample was PBMCs, taken from a glioma patient treated with radiotherapy, temozolomide or both. The V call is TRBV6-5, the J call TRBJ1-2; perhaps TRBD1 as D (5 bases). The chain's CDR3 is CASSPGGGPTFGYTF. The CDR3 nucleotides read TGTGCCAGCAGCCCGGGGGGGGGTCCGACGTTTGGCTACACCTTC.